The 23 T cell receptor beta chains listed next were all sequenced from one sample in a study of blood T cell repertoires in COVID-19. This table comes from immunoSEQ multiplex PCR, and its TCRdb copy is limited to in-frame clones, with some not included. This table holds some 240,000 clones, 80% found once. Material: peripheral blood. Receptors were obtained from a woman in her 70s with acute or convalescent COVID-19.

V usage is TRBV9 and J usage is TRBJ2-3; D is ambiguous. Per germline, CDR1 SGDLS and CDR2 YYNGEE. The CDR3 sequence is 16 residues long. Trimming shortened V by 1 base and J by 0 bases, and 12 bases separated the two germline ends. CDR3 bases: TGTGCCAGCAGCGTACCCGAGGTCCCTAGCACAGATACGCAGTATTTT. Residues: CASSVPEVPSTDTQYF. The whole variable domain, remainder taken from reference TRBV9 and TRBJ2-3, is DSGVTQTPKHLITATGQRVTLRCSPRSGDLSVYWYQQSLDQGLQFLIQYYNGEERAKGNILERFSAQQFPDLHSELNLSSLELGDSALYFCASSVPEVPSTDTQYFGPGTRLTVL.

The chain's CDR3 is CASSPQGNYEQYF. CDR3 sequence (DNA): TGTGCCAGCAGTCCACAGGGGAACTACGAGCAGTACTTC. The chain carries TRBV12-3 or TRBV12-4 and TRBJ2-7; the match to TRBD1 covers 7 bases. The CDR3 loop spans 13 amino acids. V shed 5 bases and J 3 bases; nucleotides not matched to a gene: 4.

This clone came up a few times. This CDR3 reads CASSEVHNEKLFF. In nucleotides, the CDR3 is TGCGCCAGCAGTGAGGTTCATAATGAAAAACTGTTTTTT. The chain is built from TRBV10-2 and TRBJ1-4; D ambiguous. This CDR3 comprises 13 residues. Per the germline V gene, CDR1 is WSHSY and CDR2 is SAAADI. With 2 bases removed from V and 4 bases from J, the gap between germline ends came to 5 bases.

This clone was recorded only once. The J gene is TRBJ1-3, the V gene TRBV9; D uncertain. Germline CDR1 SGDLS, CDR2 YYNGEE. This CDR3 region has 15 residues. V gave up 6 bases and J gave up 0 bases, with 13 bases separating them. The DNA of the CDR3 is TGTGCCAGCACCCGCTATGGTCTCTCTGGAAACACCATATATTTT. Translating it yields CASTRYGLSGNTIYF. The variable domain in full, with the rest retrieved from reference TRBV9 and TRBJ1-3, is DSGVTQTPKHLITATGQRVTLRCSPRSGDLSVYWYQQSLDQGLQFLIQYYNGEERAKGNILERFSAQQFPDLHSELNLSSLELGDSALYFCASTRYGLSGNTIYFGEGSWLTVV.

V is TRBV2 and J is TRBJ2-7, with a tentative D call TRBD1 (6 bases). Per germline, CDR1 SNHLY and CDR2 FYNNEI. V lost 3 bases and J 2 bases, leaving 11 bases between the germline ends. The CDR3 sequence is 14 residues long. This chain's CDR3 is CASSERGITYEQYV. The DNA for the CDR3 is TGTGCCAGCAGTGAGAGGGGGATAACCTACGAGCAGTACGTC.

The rearrangement uses TRBV19 and TRBJ2-3; 8 bases line up with TRBD1. Losses at the gene ends were 4 bases for V and 2 bases for J; bases not matched to a gene: 5. Germline CDR1 LNHDA, CDR2 SQIVND (reference sequence). CDR3 length equals 15 residues. The CDR3 reads CASSTAGGNTDTQYF. The DNA of the CDR3 is TGTGCCAGTAGTACTGCAGGGGGCAACACAGATACGCAGTATTTT.

As for this clone: Other DNA variants within this sample encode the same CDR3. V usage is TRBV7-3 and J usage is TRBJ2-3; tentatively, D is TRBD1 (5 bases). The CDR3 is made up of 14 amino acids. Germline V gene lookup returns CDR1 SGHTA and CDR2 FQGTGA. The V end lost 3 bases, the J end lost 4 bases, and 11 bases lay between the germline ends. CDR3 nucleotide sequence: TGTGCCAGCAGCTTTGGGGCAGGATCAGATACGCAGTATTTT. This sequence encodes CASSFGAGSDTQYF.

The chain recombines TRBV5-1 with TRBJ2-3; 7 nucleotides agree with TRBD2. V lost 5 bases, J lost 1 base, and 4 bases stayed unmatched. The CDR3 sequence is 14 residues long. Germline V lookup: CDR1 SGHRS, CDR2 YFSETQ. For the CDR3, the DNA is TGCGCCAGCAGTTCAAGCGGGGGCACAGATACGCAGTATTTT. Amino acid sequence: CASSSSGGTDTQYF.

The rearrangement links TRBV29-1 to TRBJ2-5; the match to TRBD2 covers 7 bases. Germline V gives CDR1 SQVTM, CDR2 ANQGSEA. The J segment lost 1 base and the V segment lost 7 bases, leaving 21 bases of the junction unmatched. The CDR3 consists of 18 residues. The CDR3, as DNA: TGCAGCGCTGACGTTCCCCGTTCTGGCGGGGGATCCCAAGAGACCCAGTACTTC. Translating it yields CSADVPRSGGGSQETQYF.

The chain links TRBV24-1 to TRBJ2-5, with D perhaps matching TRBD1 (5 bases). Germline V gives CDR1 KGHDR, CDR2 SFDVKD. Deletions cut 4 bases from V and 5 bases from J, with 16 bases between. CDR3 length equals 15 residues. The CDR3 loop is CATSEVGRAGETQYF. In nucleotides, the CDR3 is TGTGCCACCAGTGAGGTCGGAAGGGCAGGGGAGACCCAGTACTTC.

The genes are TRBV15 and TRBJ1-2; D remains ambiguous. V gave up 0 bases and J gave up 8 bases, with 16 bases separating them. The CDR3 consists of 15 residues. Per the germline V gene, CDR1 is LNHNV and CDR2 is YYDKDF (reference sequence). CDR3 nucleotides: TGTGCCACCAGCAGAGATATGTCAAGGTCCGGGGGCTACACCTTC. This codes for CATSRDMSRSGGYTF.

This clone was seen a few times. This chain's CDR3 is CASSLEVERYTDTQYF. The CDR3 nucleotides read TGCGCCAGCAGCTTGGAGGTCGAGCGGTACACAGATACGCAGTATTTT. This chain joins TRBV5-1 and TRBJ2-3, with a possible D match to TRBD2 (5 bases). The germline V and J ends were trimmed by 0 bases and 2 bases, with 13 bases remaining between them. This CDR3 region has 16 residues. Germline-derived CDR1 and CDR2 are SGHRS and YFSETQ.

The CDR3 here is CASHPSIPNTGELFF. The CDR3 DNA follows: TGTGCCAGCCACCCTAGTATCCCGAACACCGGGGAGCTGTTTTTT. The V and J genes are TRBV18 and TRBJ2-2; D gene unclear. CDR1 KGHSH and CDR2 LQKENI come from the germline V gene. V was clipped by 8 bases and J by 0 bases, with 13 bases between them. The CDR3 loop spans 15 amino acids. Full variable domain (rest looked up from reference TRBV18 and TRBJ2-2): NAGVMQNPRHLVRRRGQEARLRCSPMKGHSHVYWYRQLPEEGLKFMVYLQKENIIDESGMPKERFSAEFPKEGPSILRIQQVVRGDSAAYFCASHPSIPNTGELFFGEGSRLTVL.

This clone appeared once. The chain uses TRBV20-1 and TRBJ1-2; D not resolved. From germline, CDR1 is DFQATT and CDR2 SNEGSKA (reference sequence). The CDR3 has 14 residues. Trimming cost V 3 bases and J 2 bases, with 13 bases left between them. CDR3 region: CSASMRDGNYGYTF. The DNA of the CDR3 is TGCAGTGCTAGTATGCGGGATGGAAACTATGGCTACACCTTC.

This clone was counted once. The chain joins TRBV4-3 to TRBJ2-2, with D possibly being TRBD1 (5 bases). This CDR3 comprises 14 residues. Trimming stripped 6 bases from V and 5 bases from J, with 13 bases between. The V gene's germline CDR1 is LGHNA and CDR2 YSLEER. In DNA, the CDR3 is TGCGCCAGCAGTAGCTCAGGGTGGACCGGGGAGCTGTTTTTT. Translation gives CASSSSGWTGELFF.

The rearrangement uses TRBV5-8 and TRBJ2-3; 14 positions agree with TRBD2. The CDR3 is 18 amino acids. After removal of 0 bases from V and 8 bases from J, the junction contained 11 bases not matched to a gene. Germline CDR1 and CDR2: SGHTS and YDEGEE. The CDR3 DNA sequence: TGTGCCAGCAGCTTGGCCGGGACTAGCGGGGGACCCCAGGCTACGCAGTATTTT. Its protein is CASSLAGTSGGPQATQYF.

The chain is built from TRBV9 and TRBJ1-1; TRBD1 matches 8 bases. Trimming cost V 1 base and J 1 base; bases outside gene matches: 3. CDR1 SGDLS and CDR2 YYNGEE come from the germline V gene. The CDR3 totals 15 residues. The CDR3, as DNA: TGTGCCAGCAGCGTAAACGGACAGGGGAACACTGAAGCTTTCTTT. This translates into CASSVNGQGNTEAFF.

J is TRBJ2-5 and V is TRBV11-2; TRBD1 aligns across 7 bases. The CDR3 runs to 16 residues. Germline CDR1 SGHAT, CDR2 FQNNGV. The J segment lost 0 bases and the V segment lost 6 bases, leaving 10 bases of the junction unmatched. The CDR3 region has the DNA TGTGCCAGCAGTTCCGGGACAGCAAAGTACCAAGAGACCCAGTACTTC. Translation: CASSSGTAKYQETQYF.

This chain connects TRBV7-2 to TRBJ2-2; TRBD1 matches at 8 bases. The CDR3 runs to 16 residues. Germline values: CDR1 SGHTA, CDR2 FQGNSA. The V gene end was trimmed by 1 base and the J gene end by 4 bases; junction bases not matched to a gene: 5. The CDR3 DNA sequence: TGTGCCAGCAGCTTAGGACAGGGGTATGGCACCGGGGAGCTGTTTTTT. Protein: CASSLGQGYGTGELFF.

The rearrangement links TRBV5-5 to TRBJ1-5; 8 nucleotides line up with TRBD1. Germline CDR1 and CDR2: SGHKS and YYEKEE (reference sequence). V was clipped by 5 bases and J by 5 bases; unmatched bases: 9. The CDR3 sequence is 15 residues long. The chain's CDR3 is CASSRTGQLDQPQHF. As DNA, the CDR3 is TGTGCCAGCAGTCGGACAGGGCAGTTGGATCAGCCCCAGCATTTT.

The chain recombines TRBV19 with TRBJ1-5, with D hard to call. The CDR3 runs 15 residues. Trimming shortened V by 3 bases and J by 0 bases, and 9 bases separated the two germline ends. Germline CDR1 reads LNHDA; CDR2 reads SQIVND (reference sequence). CDR3 loop: CASSMYAYSNQPQHF. Here the CDR3 DNA reads TGTGCCAGTAGTATGTACGCCTATAGCAATCAGCCCCAGCATTTT.

The chain combines TRBV12-3 or TRBV12-4 with TRBJ2-3; possible D gene TRBD1, 5 bases. The CDR3 covers 12 residues. The V end was cut by 3 bases, the J end by 12 bases, with 13 bases between. The CDR3 protein is CASSLWQGVQYF. The CDR3 DNA follows: TGTGCCAGCAGTTTGTGGCAGGGCGTCCAGTATTTT.

CDR3 loop: CASSLTSPGAGANVLTF. The CDR3 coding sequence is TGCGCCAGCAGCTTGACCTCCCCAGGGGCCGGGGCCAACGTCCTGACTTTC. The genes are TRBV5-1 and TRBJ2-6, with a weak D call TRBD1 (6 bases). This CDR3 is built from 17 residues. CDR1 is SGHRS, CDR2 YFSETQ, per germline. V was pared by 1 base and J by 4 bases, with 15 bases between.